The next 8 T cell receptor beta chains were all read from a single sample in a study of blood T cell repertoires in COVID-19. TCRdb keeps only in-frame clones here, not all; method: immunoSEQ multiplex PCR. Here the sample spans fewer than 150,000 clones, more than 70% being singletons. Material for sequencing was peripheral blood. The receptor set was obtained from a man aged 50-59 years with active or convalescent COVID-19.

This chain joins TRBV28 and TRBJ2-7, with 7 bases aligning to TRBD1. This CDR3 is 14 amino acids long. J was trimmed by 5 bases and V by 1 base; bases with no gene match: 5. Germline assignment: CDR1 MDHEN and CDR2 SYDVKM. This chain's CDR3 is CASSLSHRGDEQYF. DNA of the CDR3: TGTGCCAGCAGTTTATCCCACAGGGGTGACGAGCAGTACTTC.

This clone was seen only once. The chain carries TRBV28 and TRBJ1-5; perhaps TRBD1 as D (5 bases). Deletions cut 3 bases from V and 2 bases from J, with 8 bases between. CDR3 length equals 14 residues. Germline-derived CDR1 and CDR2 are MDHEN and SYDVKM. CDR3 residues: CASSFKGRNQPQHF. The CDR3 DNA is TGTGCCAGCAGTTTCAAGGGGCGCAATCAGCCCCAGCATTTT.

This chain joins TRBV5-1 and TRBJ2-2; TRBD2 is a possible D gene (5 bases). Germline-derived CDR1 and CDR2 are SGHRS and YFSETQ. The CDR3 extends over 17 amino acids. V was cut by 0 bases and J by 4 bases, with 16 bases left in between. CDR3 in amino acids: CASSLEWERLSTGELFF. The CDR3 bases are TGCGCCAGCAGCTTGGAATGGGAGCGGCTGAGCACCGGGGAGCTGTTTTTT.

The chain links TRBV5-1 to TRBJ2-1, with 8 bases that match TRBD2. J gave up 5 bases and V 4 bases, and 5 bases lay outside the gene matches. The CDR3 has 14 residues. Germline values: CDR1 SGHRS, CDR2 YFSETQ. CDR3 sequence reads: CASSGGLVNNEQFF. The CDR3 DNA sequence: TGCGCCAGCAGCGGGGGACTAGTTAACAATGAGCAGTTCTTC.

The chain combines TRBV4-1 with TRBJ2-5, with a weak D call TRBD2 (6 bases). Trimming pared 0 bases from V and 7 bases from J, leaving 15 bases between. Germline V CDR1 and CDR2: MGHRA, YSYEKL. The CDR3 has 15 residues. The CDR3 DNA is TGCGCCAGCAGCCAAGATCTTGCTAGGGGAGGGACCCAGTACTTC. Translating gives CASSQDLARGGTQYF.

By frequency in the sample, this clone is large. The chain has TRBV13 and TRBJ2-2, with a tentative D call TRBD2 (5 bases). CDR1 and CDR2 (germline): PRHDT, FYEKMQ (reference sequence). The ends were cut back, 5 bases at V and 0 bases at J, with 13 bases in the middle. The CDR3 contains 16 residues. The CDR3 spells CASSPRERANTGELFF. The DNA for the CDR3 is TGTGCCAGCAGCCCAAGGGAGCGCGCGAACACCGGGGAGCTGTTTTTT.

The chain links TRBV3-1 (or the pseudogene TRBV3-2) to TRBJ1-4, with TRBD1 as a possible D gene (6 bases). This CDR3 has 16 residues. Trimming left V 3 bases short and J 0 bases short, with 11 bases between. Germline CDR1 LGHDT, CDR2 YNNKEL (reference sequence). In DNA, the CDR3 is TGTGCCAGCAGCCATACAGGGATGACAACTAATGAAAAACTGTTTTTT. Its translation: CASSHTGMTTNEKLFF.

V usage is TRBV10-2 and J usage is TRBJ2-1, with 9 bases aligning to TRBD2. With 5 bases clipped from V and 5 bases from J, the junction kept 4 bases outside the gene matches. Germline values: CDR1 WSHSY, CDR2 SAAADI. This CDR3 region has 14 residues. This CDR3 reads CASSHSGSDNEQFF. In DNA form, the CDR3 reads TGCGCCAGCAGTCATAGCGGGAGTGACAATGAGCAGTTCTTC.